This T cell receptor beta chain was observed in a study of PD-L1 blockade in urothelial cancer. Study overall: Enrolled patients had been treated previously with 0 to 3 chemotherapy regimens. After treatment start, blood was analyzed at 3 weeks (second dose) and at 6 weeks.

Assay: immunoSEQ multiplex PCR; the TCRdb copy retains only in-frame clones and omits some. The top ten hold around 16% of the sample, which has around 45,000 clones, roughly four fifths seen once. This sample's time point: peripheral blood 6 weeks after treatment start. Each patient supplied 1 to 8 pretreatment and on-treatment samples. Study-wide results and limits: Patients who had durable benefit saw their tumor-associated blood clones expand more at 3 weeks.

Germline values: CDR1 MGHRA, CDR2 YSYEKL. V lost 3 bases and J lost 3, with 14 bases in between. The CDR3 extends over 15 amino acids. Turning to this clone: As yet, its antigen is unknown.

The clonotype was recovered from a man aged 55-75 years with urothelial cancer. The chain uses TRBV4-1 and TRBJ1-2; the D is unclear. The sample in question was PBMCs, obtained around atezolizumab (anti-PD-L1) treatment. CDR3 in DNA: TGCGCCAGCAGCCACTTAGGGCGGGGAGACTATGGCTACACCTTC. Its translation: CASSHLGRGDYGYTF.